This T cell receptor (beta chain) was retrieved from a study of T-cell memory formation after mild COVID-19. V lost 3 bases to trimming and J lost 0 bases, with 7 bases between them. CDR3 length equals 14 residues. In germline, CDR1 is SGHRS, CDR2 YFSETQ. Broader study findings: Of the contracting clones, CD4+ ones lay mainly in CM and EM, and CD8+ ones in EMRA.

TCRdb called the 5' RACE reads again in MiXCR, with one record for every CDR3 protein. The data hold some 120,000 distinct CDR3 sequences, with about 16% observed a single time. Only a few counts were recorded for this clonotype. Its antigen is unidentified. This TCR was sampled from an adult woman who had mild COVID-19 (a few samples of this study predate the infection). Cell type and time point are not known. Material for sequencing was PBMCs or a T cell subset sorted from them (not recorded which). The chain employs TRBV5-1 and TRBJ2-1; D is undetermined. The CDR3 sequence: CASSSPGSYNEQFF. For the CDR3, the DNA is TGCGCCAGCAGCTCCCCCGGCTCCTACAATGAGCAGTTCTTC.